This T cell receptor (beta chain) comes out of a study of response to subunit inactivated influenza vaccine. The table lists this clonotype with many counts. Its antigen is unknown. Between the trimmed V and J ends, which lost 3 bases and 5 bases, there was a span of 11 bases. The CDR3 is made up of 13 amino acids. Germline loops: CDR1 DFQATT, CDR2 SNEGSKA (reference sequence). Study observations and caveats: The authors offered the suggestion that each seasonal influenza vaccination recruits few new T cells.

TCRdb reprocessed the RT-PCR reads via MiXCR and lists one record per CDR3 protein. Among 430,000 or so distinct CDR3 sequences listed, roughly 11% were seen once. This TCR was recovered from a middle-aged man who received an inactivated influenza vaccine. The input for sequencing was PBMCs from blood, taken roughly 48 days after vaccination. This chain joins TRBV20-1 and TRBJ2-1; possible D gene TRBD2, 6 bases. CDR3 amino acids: CSASGSTDNEQFF. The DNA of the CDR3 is TGCAGTGCTAGCGGGAGTACCGACAATGAGCAGTTCTTC.